Listed here are 13 T cell receptor beta chains from one sample, sequenced in a study of OX40 agonist ivuxolimab in advanced cancers. Only in-frame clones appear in the TCRdb table, and some are missing; sequencing was by immunoSEQ multiplex PCR. The sample consists of 10,000 to 15,000 clones, about 86% of them appearing once. Here the sequenced sample was CD4+ or CD8+ T cells sorted from blood, taken in a trial of the OX40 agonist ivuxolimab. Receptor source: an adult with an advanced solid tumor such as melanoma, head and neck, liver or kidney cancer.

V gene TRBV2 combines with J gene TRBJ2-1; TRBD2 matches 9 bases. Germline V gene lookup returns CDR1 SNHLY and CDR2 FYNNEI. The CDR3 runs to 15 residues. Trimming cost V 1 base and J 6 bases; bases outside gene matches: 4. The CDR3 DNA is TGTGCCAGCAGTGAAGGAGCGGGAGGAGTCAATGAGCAGTTCTTC. As protein: CASSEGAGGVNEQFF.

The J gene is TRBJ2-1, the V gene TRBV9; 8 nucleotides line up with TRBD2. V shed 0 bases and J 4 bases; nucleotides not matched to a gene: 6. The CDR3 length is 16 residues. Per germline, CDR1 SGDLS and CDR2 YYNGEE. The CDR3 coding sequence is TGTGCCAGCAGCGTAGTAGGGACTAGTGTTTACAATGAGCAGTTCTTC. It codes for CASSVVGTSVYNEQFF.

This rearrangement joins TRBV27 to TRBJ2-1, with 9 bases that match TRBD1. The germline V gene has CDR1 MNHEY and CDR2 SMNVEV (reference sequence). The trim removed 6 bases at V and 5 bases at J, leaving 8 bases unmatched. The CDR3 length is 15 residues. CDR3 sequence reads: CASRVQGALDNEQFF. The CDR3 DNA reads TGTGCCAGCAGAGTACAGGGGGCGCTGGACAATGAGCAGTTCTTC.

This chain links TRBV11-2 with TRBJ2-1; TRBD2 aligns across 10 bases. This CDR3 has 17 residues. From germline, CDR1 is SGHAT and CDR2 FQNNGV. After removal of 1 base from V and 6 bases from J, the junction contained 9 bases not matched to a gene. This chain's CDR3 is CASSLVLAGESGNEQFF. Written as DNA, the CDR3 is TGTGCCAGCAGCTTAGTCCTAGCGGGAGAAAGTGGCAATGAGCAGTTCTTC.

This sequence joins TRBV11-1 and TRBJ2-2; 9 bases line up with TRBD1. The junction had 10 bases not matched to a gene; V was cut back by 8 bases and J by 6 bases. Germline V gene sequence: CDR1 SGHAT, CDR2 FQDESV (reference sequence). The CDR3 sequence is 15 residues long. As DNA, the CDR3 is TGTGCCAGCTGCCCGGACAGGGGAGTATCCGGGGAGCTGTTTTTT. It yields the protein CASCPDRGVSGELFF.

This chain connects TRBV7-2 to TRBJ2-3; 11 positions match TRBD2. The V and J ends lost 0 bases and 6 bases, in that order; junction bases with no gene match: 2. The germline V gene has CDR1 SGHTA and CDR2 FQGNSA. The CDR3 has 15 residues. CDR3 DNA: TGTGCCAGCAGCTTAGCGACTAGCGGGGAGGATACGCAGTATTTT. Protein product: CASSLATSGEDTQYF.

This chain connects TRBV7-2 to TRBJ2-1; 11 bases are shared with TRBD2. The CDR3 is 13 amino acids. V lost 4 bases, J lost 12 bases, and 5 bases stayed unmatched. Germline V gene data show CDR1 as SGHTA and CDR2 as FQGNSA. CDR3 nucleotide sequence: TGTGCCAGCAGCTCCATAGCGGGAGGGCCGCAGTTCTTC. Protein product: CASSSIAGGPQFF. Looking up the rest from reference TRBV7-2 and TRBJ2-1 gives the full variable domain: GAGVSQSPSNKVTEKGKDVELRCDPISGHTALYWYRQSLGQGLEFLIYFQGNSAPDKSGLPSDRFSAERTGGSVSTLTIQRTQQEDSAVYLCASSSIAGGPQFFGPGTRLTVL.

The chain recombines TRBV9 with TRBJ1-2, with 9 bases lining up with TRBD1. The germline V gene has CDR1 SGDLS and CDR2 YYNGEE. The V segment lost 0 bases and the J segment 6 bases; nucleotides outside the gene matches: 9. There are 16 residues in the CDR3. For the CDR3, the DNA is TGTGCCAGCAGCGTAGGTGTGGGACAGGGCGAGGATGGCTACACCTTC. This sequence encodes CASSVGVGQGEDGYTF.

The chain uses TRBV6-1 and TRBJ1-2; TRBD1 might be the D (5 bases). The CDR3 sequence is 15 residues long. The V gene lost 10 bases and the J gene lost 4 bases, with 22 bases spanning the gap. The germline CDR1 and CDR2 sequences are MNHNS and SASEGT. CDR3 sequence: CANSPLQGIPYGYTF. CDR3 DNA sequence: TGTGCCAACTCTCCCCTTCAGGGTATTCCCTATGGCTACACCTTC.

The chain links TRBV7-9 to TRBJ2-1, with a tentative D call TRBD2 (6 bases). The CDR3 runs to 15 residues. V lost 5 bases and J lost 3, with 14 bases in between. CDR1 is SEHNR, CDR2 FQNEAQ, per germline (reference sequence). CDR3 sequence reads: CASSILAWGYNEQFF. The CDR3 nucleotides read TGTGCCAGCAGCATACTAGCTTGGGGCTACAATGAGCAGTTCTTC. The full variable domain, rest sourced from reference TRBV7-9 and TRBJ2-1, is DTGVSQNPRHKITKRGQNVTFRCDPISEHNRLYWYRQTLGQGPEFLTYFQNEAQLEKSRLLSDRFSAERPKGSFSTLEIQRTEQGDSAMYLCASSILAWGYNEQFFGPGTRLTVL.

The chain is built from TRBV5-6 and TRBJ2-2, with 9 bases aligning to TRBD2. Germline V gives CDR1 SGHDT, CDR2 YYEEEE. This CDR3 has 16 amino acids. J lost 6 bases, V lost 0 bases, and 6 bases had no gene match. In DNA, the CDR3 is TGTGCCAGCAGCTTGGGGCTAGCGGGACCCTCCGGGGAGCTGTTTTTT. Protein: CASSLGLAGPSGELFF.

The chain recombines TRBV27 with TRBJ2-4; D is possibly TRBD1 (6 bases). Per germline, CDR1 MNHEY and CDR2 SMNVEV (reference sequence). The V end was cut by 6 bases, the J end by 1 base, with 10 bases between. The CDR3 is 14 amino acids. CDR3 nucleotide sequence: TGTGCCAGCAGGACAGGTCTTGCCAAAAACATTCAGTACTTC. This encodes CASRTGLAKNIQYF.

The J gene is TRBJ2-5, the V gene TRBV6-5; D is uncertain. Germline assignment: CDR1 MNHEY and CDR2 SVGAGI. This CDR3 region has 16 residues. With 0 bases removed from V and 9 bases from J, the gap between germline ends came to 20 bases. The CDR3 reads CASSYSRGQAGIPQYF. In DNA form, the CDR3 reads TGTGCCAGCAGTTACTCGAGAGGTCAGGCTGGGATTCCCCAGTACTTC.